Listed below are T cell receptor beta chains from one sample, sequenced in a study of pediatric ulcerative colitis. Profiled with immunoSEQ multiplex PCR; TCRdb holds only in-frame clones, not every one. Of 30,000 or so clones in the sample, around 82% were seen once. The sequenced material came from blood. Receptors originate from a boy between 10 and 17 years old with severe ulcerative colitis. The CDR3 runs from the conserved cysteine through the conserved F or W. D genes are given only for firm matches. Expanded clones get a size class; other rows say once, few or many, or leave the size out.

J: TRBJ1-2; D: TRBD1; size: -; V: TRBV19; CDR3: CASSGTGTRLGYTF; DNA: TGTGCCAGTAGTGGGACAGGGACAAGGCTCGGCTACACCTTC
J: TRBJ1-1; D: TRBD1; size: once; V: TRBV6-5; CDR3: CASSYTTTGDTEAFF; DNA: TGTGCCAGCAGTTACACGACTACAGGGGACACTGAAGCTTTCTTT
J: TRBJ2-7; D: TRBD1; size: -; V: TRBV25-1; CDR3: CASSALQRTGPASYEQYF; DNA: TGTGCCAGCAGTGCTTTACAGCGGACAGGGCCTGCTTCCTACGAGCAGTACTTC
J: TRBJ1-5; D: -; size: -; V: TRBV7-8; CDR3: CASSPMRALQGSNQPQHF; DNA: TGTGCCAGCAGCCCTATGAGGGCCCTCCAGGGCAGCAATCAGCCCCAGCATTTT
J: TRBJ1-1; D: -; size: -; V: TRBV19; CDR3: CASSIRDWDTEAFF; DNA: TGTGCCAGTAGTATCCGGGACTGGGACACTGAAGCTTTCTTT
J: TRBJ1-5; D: -; size: -; V: TRBV9; CDR3: CASSVGSNQPQHF; DNA: TGTGCCAGCAGCGTAGGGAGCAATCAGCCCCAGCATTTT
J: TRBJ2-7; D: TRBD1; size: once; V: TRBV4-2; CDR3: CASSQEGQGAYEQYF; DNA: TGTGCCAGCAGCCAAGAGGGACAGGGGGCCTACGAGCAGTACTTC
J: TRBJ2-7; D: TRBD1; size: -; V: TRBV27; CDR3: CASSPTGTGIYEQYF; DNA: TGTGCCAGCAGTCCTACCGGGACAGGGATCTACGAGCAGTACTTC
J: TRBJ1-1; D: -; size: few; V: TRBV11-2; CDR3: CASSSLTGRNPEAFF; DNA: TGTGCCAGCAGCTCCCTTACAGGGCGGAACCCTGAAGCTTTCTTT
J: TRBJ2-1; D: -; size: -; V: TRBV7-9; CDR3: CASLWGDNEQFF; DNA: TGTGCCAGCTTGTGGGGAGATAATGAGCAGTTCTTC
J: TRBJ2-4; D: -; size: -; V: TRBV18; CDR3: CASSPYGSGGPKNIQYF; DNA: TGTGCCAGCTCACCCTACGGCTCTGGGGGGCCCAAAAACATTCAGTACTTC
J: TRBJ1-1; D: -; size: -; V: TRBV30; CDR3: CAWSGGPRAFF; DNA: TGTGCCTGGAGTGGGGGGCCCCGAGCTTTCTTT
J: TRBJ2-5; D: -; size: -; V: TRBV11-2; CDR3: CASGLGQGREETQYF; DNA: TGTGCCAGCGGACTCGGCCAGGGGCGGGAAGAGACCCAGTACTTC
J: TRBJ1-1; D: -; size: -; V: TRBV6-6; CDR3: CASRRRDGYEAFF; DNA: TGTGCCAGCAGACGCCGGGACGGTTATGAAGCTTTCTTT
J: TRBJ1-5; D: -; size: -; V: TRBV7-9; CDR3: CASSEHSNQPQHF; DNA: TGTGCCAGCAGCGAACATAGCAATCAGCCCCAGCATTTT